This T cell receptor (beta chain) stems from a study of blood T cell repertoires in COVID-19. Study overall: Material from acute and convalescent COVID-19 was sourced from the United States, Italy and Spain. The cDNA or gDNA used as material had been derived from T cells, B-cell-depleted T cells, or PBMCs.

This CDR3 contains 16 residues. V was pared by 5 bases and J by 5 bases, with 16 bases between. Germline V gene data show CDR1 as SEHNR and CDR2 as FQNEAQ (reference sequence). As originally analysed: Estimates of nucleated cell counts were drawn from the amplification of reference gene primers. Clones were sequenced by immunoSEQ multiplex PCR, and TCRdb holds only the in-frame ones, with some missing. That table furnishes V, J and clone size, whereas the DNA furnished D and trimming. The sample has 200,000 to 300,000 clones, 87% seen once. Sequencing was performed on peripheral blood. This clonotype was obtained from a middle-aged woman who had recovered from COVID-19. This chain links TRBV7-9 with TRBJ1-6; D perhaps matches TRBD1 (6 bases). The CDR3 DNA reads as TGTGCCAGCAGCCGACGAATTTCAGGGGATAATTCACCCCTCCACTTT. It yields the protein CASSRRISGDNSPLHF.